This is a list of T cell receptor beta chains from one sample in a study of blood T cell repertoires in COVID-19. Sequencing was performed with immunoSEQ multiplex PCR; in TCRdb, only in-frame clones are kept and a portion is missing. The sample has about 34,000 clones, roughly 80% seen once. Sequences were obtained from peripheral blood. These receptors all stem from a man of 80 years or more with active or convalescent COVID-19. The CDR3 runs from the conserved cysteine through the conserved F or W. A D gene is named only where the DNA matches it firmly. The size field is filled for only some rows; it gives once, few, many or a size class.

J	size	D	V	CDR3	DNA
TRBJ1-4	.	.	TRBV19	CASTDTERMLFF	TGTGCCAGTACGGACACCGAGCGTATGCTGTTTTTT
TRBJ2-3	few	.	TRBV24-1	CATESGYTDTQYF	TGTGCCACTGAGAGCGGTTACACAGATACGCAGTATTTT
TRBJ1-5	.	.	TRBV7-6	CASSLSALGNQPQHF	TGTGCCAGCAGCTTATCAGCGTTGGGCAATCAGCCCCAGCATTTT
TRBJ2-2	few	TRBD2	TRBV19	CASSISSRTSGKIGELFF	TGTGCCAGTAGTATTTCCAGCCGGACTAGCGGGAAGATCGGGGAGCTGTTTTTT
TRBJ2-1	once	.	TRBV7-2	CASSLVVEQFF	TGTGCCAGCAGCTTAGTAGTTGAGCAGTTCTTC
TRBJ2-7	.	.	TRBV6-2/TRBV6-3	CASSVGGSSYEQYF	TGTGCCAGCAGTGTCGGAGGGAGCTCCTACGAGCAGTACTTC
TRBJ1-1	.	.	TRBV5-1	CASSPGGTNTEAFF	TGCGCCAGCAGCCCAGGAGGGACGAACACTGAAGCTTTCTTT
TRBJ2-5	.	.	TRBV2	CASSDSQYQETQYF	TGTGCCAGCAGTGACTCGCAGTACCAAGAGACCCAGTACTTC
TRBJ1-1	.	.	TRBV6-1	CASSEMGGVMNTEAFF	TGTGCCAGCAGTGAAATGGGAGGGGTCATGAACACTGAAGCTTTCTTT
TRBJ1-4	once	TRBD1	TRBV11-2	CASSLGQPGEKLFF	TGTGCCAGCAGCTTGGGACAGCCGGGGGAAAAACTGTTTTTT
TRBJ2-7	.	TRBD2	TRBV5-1	CASRHLAGGLYEQYF	TGCGCCAGCAGACATCTAGCGGGAGGATTATACGAGCAGTACTTC
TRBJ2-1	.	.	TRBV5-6	CASSFTGVSYNEQFF	TGTGCCAGCAGCTTCACGGGAGTTTCCTACAATGAGCAGTTCTTC
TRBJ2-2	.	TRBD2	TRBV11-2	CASSIAGGANTGELFF	TGTGCCAGCAGCATAGCGGGAGGGGCGAACACCGGGGAGCTGTTTTTT
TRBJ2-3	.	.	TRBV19	CASSLTGRTDTQYF	TGTGCCAGTAGTTTAACGGGAAGGACAGATACGCAGTATTTT
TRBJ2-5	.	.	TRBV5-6	CASSLANQETQYF	TGTGCCAGCAGTCTAGCGAACCAAGAGACCCAGTACTTC
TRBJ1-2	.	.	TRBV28	CASRLNYGYTF	TGTGCCAGCAGACTGAACTATGGCTACACCTTC
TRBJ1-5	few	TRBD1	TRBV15	CATSRDPGGQPQHF	TGTGCCACCAGCAGAGACCCAGGGGGCCAGCCCCAGCATTTT
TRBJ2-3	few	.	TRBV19	CASRADVYTQYF	TGTGCCAGTAGGGCAGATGTGTATACGCAGTATTTT
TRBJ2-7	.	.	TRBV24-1	CATLQEEDYEQYF	TGTGCCACTCTACAGGAAGAGGACTACGAGCAGTACTTC
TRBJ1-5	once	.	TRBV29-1	CSVNRVREHQPQHF	TGCAGCGTTAACCGGGTAAGAGAGCATCAGCCCCAGCATTTT
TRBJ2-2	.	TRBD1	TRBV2	CASSEGTVGTGELFF	TGTGCCAGCAGTGAGGGGACAGTGGGCACCGGGGAGCTGTTTTTT
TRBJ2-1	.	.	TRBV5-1	CASSLGRNEQFF	TGCGCCAGCAGCTTGGGTCGCAATGAGCAGTTCTTC
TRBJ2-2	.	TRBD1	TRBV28	CASGRQGSTGELFF	TGTGCCAGCGGGAGACAGGGAAGCACCGGGGAGCTGTTTTTT
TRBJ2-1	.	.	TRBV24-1	CATSDLPQGMQGGSYNEQFF	TGTGCCACCAGTGATTTGCCACAGGGTATGCAAGGAGGCTCCTACAATGAGCAGTTCTTC
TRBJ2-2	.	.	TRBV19	CASSIVFPPPGELFF	TGTGCCAGTAGTATAGTGTTCCCACCACCGGGAGAGCTGTTTTTT
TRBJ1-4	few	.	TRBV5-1	CASSLDPNEKLFF	TGCGCCAGCAGCTTGGATCCGAATGAAAAACTGTTTTTT
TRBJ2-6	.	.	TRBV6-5	CASRARNSGANVLTF	TGTGCCAGCAGGGCTAGGAACTCTGGGGCCAACGTCCTGACTTTC
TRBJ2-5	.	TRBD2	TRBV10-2	CAADTSGSWNQETQYF	TGCGCCGCGGACACTAGCGGGAGTTGGAATCAAGAGACCCAGTACTTC
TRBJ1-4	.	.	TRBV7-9	CATNDWAGKGATNEKLFF	TGTGCCACAAACGACTGGGCAGGAAAGGGGGCAACTAATGAAAAACTGTTTTTT
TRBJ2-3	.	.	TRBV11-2	CASSLTYIDTQYF	TGTGCCAGCAGCTTAACTTATATTGATACGCAGTATTTT
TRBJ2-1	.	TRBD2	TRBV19	CASSGYSGIGNEQFF	TGTGCCAGTAGTGGCTATAGCGGGATTGGCAATGAGCAGTTCTTC
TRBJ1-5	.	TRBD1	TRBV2	CASTSGTGGRYQPQHF	TGTGCCAGCACCTCTGGGACAGGGGGAAGATATCAGCCCCAGCATTTT
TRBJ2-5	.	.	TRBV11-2	CASSRLGTLTLETQYF	TGTGCCAGCAGCCGTCTTGGGACTTTGACCCTTGAGACCCAGTACTTC
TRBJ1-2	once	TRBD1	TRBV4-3	CASSQGGTGDRTAYGYTF	TGCGCCAGCAGCCAAGGGGGGACAGGGGACCGGACCGCTTATGGCTACACCTTC
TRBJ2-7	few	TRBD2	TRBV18	CASSPPGTSGTYEQYF	TGTGCCAGCTCACCCCCAGGGACTAGCGGGACCTACGAGCAGTACTTC
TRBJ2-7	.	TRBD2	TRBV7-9	CASSRGTGGTMYEQYF	TGTGCCAGCAGCCGGGGGACGGGAGGCACCATGTACGAGCAGTACTTC
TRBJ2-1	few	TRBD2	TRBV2	CASIGTSFFYNEQFF	TGTGCCAGCATTGGGACTAGCTTTTTCTACAATGAGCAGTTCTTC
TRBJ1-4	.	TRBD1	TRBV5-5	CASSQTGSNEKLFF	TGTGCCAGCAGCCAGACAGGGTCAAATGAAAAACTGTTTTTT
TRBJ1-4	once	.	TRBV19	CASSTGAGSNEKLFF	TGTGCCAGTAGTACAGGGGCAGGATCAAATGAAAAACTGTTTTTT
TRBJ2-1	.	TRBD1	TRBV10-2	CASGGQGVDEQFF	TGCGCCAGCGGGGGACAGGGTGTCGATGAGCAGTTCTTC
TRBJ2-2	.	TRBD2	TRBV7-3	CASSLSASGSSGGELFF	TGTGCCAGCAGCTTAAGCGCTAGCGGGAGCTCTGGAGGGGAGCTGTTTTTT
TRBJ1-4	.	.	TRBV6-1	CASSEIKGVTNEKLFF	TGTGCCAGCAGTGAAATTAAGGGAGTAACTAATGAAAAACTGTTTTTT
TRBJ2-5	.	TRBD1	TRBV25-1	CASSTPGQGGETQYF	TGTGCCAGCAGTACTCCGGGACAGGGGGGAGAGACCCAGTACTTC
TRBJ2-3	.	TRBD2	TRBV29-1	CSVEEGAGGYTDTQYF	TGCAGCGTTGAAGAAGGGGCGGGAGGGTACACAGATACGCAGTATTTT
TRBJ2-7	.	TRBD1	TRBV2	CASSPDRDSYEQYF	TGTGCCAGCAGCCCCGACAGGGATTCCTACGAGCAGTACTTC
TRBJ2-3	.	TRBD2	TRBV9	CASSPPGLAGATTQYF	TGTGCCAGCAGCCCACCGGGACTAGCGGGAGCTACCACGCAGTATTTT
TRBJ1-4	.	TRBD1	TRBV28	CASSLTGSATNEKLFF	TGTGCCAGCAGTTTGACAGGGTCTGCAACTAATGAAAAACTGTTTTTT
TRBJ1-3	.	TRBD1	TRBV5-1	CASANFGGTGAGNTIYF	TGCGCCAGCGCCAATTTCGGGGGGACAGGGGCTGGAAACACCATATATTTT
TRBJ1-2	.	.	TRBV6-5	CASSRGALNYGYTF	TGTGCCAGCAGCCGGGGGGCCCTCAACTATGGCTACACCTTC
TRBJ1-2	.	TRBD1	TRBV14	CASSPTGGTLYGYTF	TGTGCCAGCAGCCCGACAGGGGGCACCCTCTATGGCTACACCTTC
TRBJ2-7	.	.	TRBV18	CASSPKRENEQYF	TGTGCCAGCTCACCAAAACGGGAGAACGAGCAGTACTTC
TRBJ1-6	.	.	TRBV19	CASRDFQTTNYNSPLHF	TGTGCCAGCCGGGACTTCCAAACTACAAACTATAATTCACCCCTCCACTTT
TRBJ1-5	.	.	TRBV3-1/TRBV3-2	CASSQGGYWGGNQPQHF	TGTGCCAGCAGCCAAGGGGGCTACTGGGGTGGCAATCAGCCCCAGCATTTT
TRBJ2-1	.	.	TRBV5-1	CASSRMSGGSNNEQFF	TGCGCCAGCAGCCGCATGTCGGGGGGCTCCAACAATGAGCAGTTCTTC
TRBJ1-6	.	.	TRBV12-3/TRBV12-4	CASSFGNSPLHF	TGTGCCAGCAGTTTCGGTAATTCACCCCTCCACTTT
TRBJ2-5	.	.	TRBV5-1	CASSLAVVEKETQYF	TGCGCCAGCAGCTTGGCGGTTGTAGAAAAAGAGACCCAGTACTTC
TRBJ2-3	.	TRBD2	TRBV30	CAWSREADTQYF	TGTGCCTGGAGTCGGGAGGCAGATACGCAGTATTTT